The clone carrying this T cell receptor (beta chain) was counted ten times or more. TCRdb redid the calling of the 5' RACE reads with MiXCR, one entry per CDR3 protein. This repertoire shows some 250,000 distinct CDR3 sequences, approximately 9% found once; its top ten account for 20% to 25%. These data originate in a study of T-cell memory formation after mild COVID-19. Per germline, CDR1 SGHVS and CDR2 FQNEAQ. The length of the CDR3 is 16 residues. Trimming took 7 bases from V and 6 from J, leaving 21 bases between them. This TCR was sampled from a man aged 18 to 29 who had mild COVID-19 (a few samples of this study predate the infection). Cell type and time point are not known. The chain employs TRBV7-8 and TRBJ2-2, with D tentatively TRBD2 (7 bases). Material: PBMCs or a T cell subset sorted from them (not recorded which). DNA of the CDR3: TGTGCCAGCAACACCCGAGGGGGGGGTCCCGCCGGGGAGCTGTTTTTT. This sequence encodes CASNTRGGGPAGELFF.